The 14 T cell receptor beta chains below come from one sample, sequenced in a study of cytomegalovirus exposure and HLA in healthy donors. Profiled with immunoSEQ multiplex PCR; TCRdb holds only in-frame clones, not every one. Among tens of thousands of clones, around 89% were seen once, and the ten largest hold more than 1%. Sequencing was performed on PBMCs. Receptors were obtained from a woman between 18 and 29 years old in good health and CMV-seronegative.

The rearrangement links TRBV10-3 to TRBJ2-1; D is possibly TRBD1 (6 bases). The CDR3 runs 13 residues. CDR1 is ENHRY, CDR2 SYGVKD, per germline. The ends were cut back, 2 bases at V and 7 bases at J, with 9 bases in the middle. CDR3: CAISEARGNEQFF. CDR3 sequence (DNA): TGTGCCATCAGTGAGGCCAGGGGTAATGAGCAGTTCTTC.

The chain joins TRBV4-1 to TRBJ1-2, with 7 positions matching TRBD1. Unmatched junction bases numbered 3, after V lost 0 bases and J lost 2 bases. Germline values: CDR1 MGHRA, CDR2 YSYEKL. The CDR3 covers 15 residues. CDR3 amino acids: CASSQEEGANYGYTF. As DNA, the CDR3 is TGCGCCAGCAGCCAAGAGGAGGGGGCCAACTATGGCTACACCTTC.

The CDR3 region is CASSPQPGQSYEQYF. The CDR3 DNA follows: TGCGCCAGCAGCCCGCAGCCGGGACAGAGCTACGAGCAGTACTTC. The chain carries TRBV5-1 and TRBJ2-7; 7 bases match TRBD1. The CDR3 runs 15 residues. CDR1 is SGHRS, CDR2 YFSETQ, per germline. V gave up 4 bases and J gave up 3 bases; unmatched junction bases: 10.

The genes are TRBV5-1 and TRBJ1-1; 10 bases match TRBD1. The trim removed 4 bases at V and 2 bases at J, leaving 11 bases unmatched. Germline CDR1 reads SGHRS; CDR2 reads YFSETQ. The CDR3 loop spans 17 amino acids. CDR3: CASSVGGTGVGNTEAFF. In DNA form, the CDR3 reads TGCGCCAGCAGCGTAGGCGGGACAGGGGTAGGAAACACTGAAGCTTTCTTT.

This CDR3 is CASSQGQPYEQYF. CDR3 nucleotide sequence: TGCGCCAGCAGCCAGGGACAGCCTTACGAGCAGTACTTC. The chain has TRBV4-1 and TRBJ2-7; TRBD1 aligns across 7 bases. Trimming at V came to 3 bases and at J to 4 bases, leaving 3 bases not matched to a gene. CDR3 length: 13 residues. CDR1 is MGHRA and CDR2 is YSYEKL in the germline V gene.

The chain links TRBV13 to TRBJ1-2; a weak D match, TRBD1 (5 bases). The CDR3 is 15 residues long. V lost 0 bases and J lost 5, with 13 bases in between. Germline V lookup: CDR1 PRHDT, CDR2 FYEKMQ (reference sequence). DNA for the CDR3: TGTGCCAGCAGCTTAGGTGGGGGGAGTAGGTATGGCTACACCTTC. Protein product: CASSLGGGSRYGYTF.

The chain couples TRBV10-3 to TRBJ2-7; 7 positions match TRBD2. Per the germline V gene, CDR1 is ENHRY and CDR2 is SYGVKD. The CDR3 consists of 15 residues. The V segment lost 2 bases and the J segment 1 base; nucleotides outside the gene matches: 5. For the CDR3, the DNA is TGTGCCATCAGTGAGACGGGGGGACCATCCTACGAGCAGTACTTC. Amino acids: CAISETGGPSYEQYF.

V and J are TRBV5-1 and TRBJ2-5; perhaps TRBD2 as D (5 bases). This CDR3 region has 13 residues. Germline CDR1 is SGHRS and CDR2 is YFSETQ. V was cut by 7 bases and J by 4 bases, with 14 bases left in between. CDR3 nucleotide sequence: TGCGCCAGCTTGGACTTTCCTGGAGAGACCCAGTACTTC. Protein sequence: CASLDFPGETQYF. Full variable domain (rest looked up from reference TRBV5-1 and TRBJ2-5): KAGVTQTPRYLIKTRGQQVTLSCSPISGHRSVSWYQQTPGQGLQFLFEYFSETQRNKGNFPGRFSGRQFSNSRSEMNVSTLELGDSALYLCASLDFPGETQYFGPGTRLLVL.

The rearrangement links TRBV6-5 to TRBJ2-5, with 7 positions matching TRBD2. Germline CDR1 MNHEY, CDR2 SVGAGI. J was trimmed by 2 bases and V by 5 bases; bases with no gene match: 5. The CDR3 runs to 14 residues. The CDR3 DNA reads as TGTGCCAGCAGTCCGGGGGGTGGGCAAGAGACCCAGTACTTC. Amino acid sequence: CASSPGGGQETQYF.

As to this clone: Compared with germline, one end of the junction differs, possibly owing to a read error. V is TRBV6-1 and J is TRBJ1-1; 8 bases agree with TRBD1. The CDR3 is made up of 14 amino acids. Germline values: CDR1 MNHNS, CDR2 SASEGT. The CDR3 reads CASNEQGDGTEAFF. As DNA, the CDR3 is TGTGCCAGCAATGAACAGGGGGACGGCACTGAAGCTTTCTTT.

The V call is TRBV5-5, the J call TRBJ2-7; no definite D call. Germline values: CDR1 SGHKS, CDR2 YYEKEE (reference sequence). This CDR3 is 16 amino acids long. Trimming removed 4 bases from V and 6 bases from J, with 23 bases in between. The CDR3 sequence: CASSTGVDGWYGEQYF. The CDR3 bases are TGTGCCAGCAGCACTGGTGTAGATGGTTGGTATGGCGAGCAGTACTTC. The full variable domain, with the rest looked up from reference TRBV5-5 and TRBJ2-7, is DAGVTQSPTHLIKTRGQQVTLRCSPISGHKSVSWYQQVLGQGPQFIFQYYEKEERGRGNFPDRFSARQFPNYSSELNVNALLLGDSALYLCASSTGVDGWYGEQYFGPGTRLTVT.

This sequence joins TRBV30 and TRBJ2-7, with 10 bases that match TRBD2. This CDR3 has 12 residues. Germline loops: CDR1 GTSNPN, CDR2 SVGIG (reference sequence). After removal of 4 bases from V and 6 bases from J, the junction contained 3 bases not matched to a gene. CDR3 coding DNA: TGTGCCTGGACTAGCGGGAGAAGCGAGCAGTACTTC. Translating gives CAWTSGRSEQYF.

The chain joins TRBV19 to TRBJ2-5; TRBD2 aligns across 7 bases. The V segment lost 10 bases and the J segment 3 bases; nucleotides outside the gene matches: 8. CDR3 length: 13 residues. Germline V lookup: CDR1 LNHDA, CDR2 SQIVND (reference sequence). The CDR3 sequence is CATGGGRKETQYF. CDR3 bases: TGTGCCACCGGCGGGGGACGGAAAGAGACCCAGTACTTC.

The chain combines TRBV30 with TRBJ1-4; 7 nucleotides match TRBD1. Germline CDR1 reads GTSNPN; CDR2 reads SVGIG (reference sequence). This CDR3 region has 14 residues. V trimming: 3 bases; J trimming: 2 bases; junction bases outside the gene matches: 3. CDR3 sequence reads: CAWRKTGTNEKLFF. CDR3 nucleotide sequence: TGTGCCTGGAGGAAGACAGGGACTAATGAAAAACTGTTTTTT. The full variable domain, completed using reference TRBV30 and TRBJ1-4, is SQTIHQWPATLVQPVGSPLSLECTVEGTSNPNLYWYRQAAGRGLQLLFYSVGIGQISSEVPQNLSASRPQDRQFILSSKKLLLSDSGFYLCAWRKTGTNEKLFFGSGTQLSVL.